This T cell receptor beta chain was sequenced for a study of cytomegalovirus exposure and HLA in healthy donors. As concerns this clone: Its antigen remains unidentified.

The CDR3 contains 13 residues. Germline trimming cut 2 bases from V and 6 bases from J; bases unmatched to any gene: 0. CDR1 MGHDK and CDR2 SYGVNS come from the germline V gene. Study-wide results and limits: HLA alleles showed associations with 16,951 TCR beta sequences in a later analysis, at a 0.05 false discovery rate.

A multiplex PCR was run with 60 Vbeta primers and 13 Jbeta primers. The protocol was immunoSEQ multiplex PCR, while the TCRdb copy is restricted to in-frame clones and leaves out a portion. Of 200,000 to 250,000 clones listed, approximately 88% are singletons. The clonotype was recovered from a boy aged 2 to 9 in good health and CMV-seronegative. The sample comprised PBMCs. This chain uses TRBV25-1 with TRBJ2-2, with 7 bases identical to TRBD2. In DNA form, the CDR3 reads TGTGCCAGCAGTGAACGGGGGGCCGGGGAGCTGTTTTTT. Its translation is CASSERGAGELFF.